This TCR beta chain was obtained from a study of T cells in Graves' hyperthyroidism and ophthalmopathy. Regions amplified from RNA transcripts were the TCR beta CDR3 regions. The HTBI primer set was used in a first-round RT-PCR of the TCR CDR3. TCRdb passed the multiplex PCR reads through MiXCR, listing each CDR3 protein once. The top ten hold around 20% of the sample, which has 550,000 to 700,000 distinct CDR3 sequences, under 60% seen once. About this clonotype: What it binds is not known.

Trimming shortened V by 5 bases and J by 5 bases, and 22 bases separated the two germline ends. Per the germline V gene, CDR1 is SQVTM and CDR2 is ANQGSEA. The CDR3 spans 15 residues. Study outcomes and limitations: Blood samples included most of the expanded thyroid clonotypes exceeding 0.001. The model's output predicted ophthalmopathy at a median of around 7 months prior to onset.

The J gene is TRBJ2-7, the V gene TRBV29-1; D is ambiguous. The sequence came from an adult woman with Graves' disease, either hyperthyroidism or ophthalmopathy (not recorded which). Sequenced input: peripheral blood or thyroid tissue (not recorded which). In nucleotides, the CDR3 is TGCAGCGTTAAATCGTACAGCTCGAACGACCACGAGCAGTACTTC. It is translated as CSVKSYSSNDHEQYF.